These 12 T cell receptor beta chains were sequenced from one sample in a study of blood T cell repertoires in COVID-19 (dated by TCRdb to the early 2020s). Receptor libraries were prepared by the immunoSEQ multiplex PCR assay. This is the immuneACCESS table as TCRdb keeps it, with only in-frame sequences that have V and J called. A part of the clones is gone; compared with another copy, unresolved V genes explain less than half, and the rest is unexplained. This sample lists 200,000 to 300,000 clones; about 86% were detected once. The ten largest clones represent over 1.5% of the sample. The sequenced sample was peripheral blood. These TCRs come from a man aged 25-45 years with active or convalescent COVID-19.

The V and J genes are TRBV15 and TRBJ2-7; 7 bases map to TRBD1. The germline V gene encodes CDR1 LNHNV and CDR2 YYDKDF (reference sequence). V lost 5 bases to trimming and J lost 3 bases; unmatched junction nucleotides: 7. The CDR3 is 14 amino acids. The CDR3 sequence is CATSPPGQIYEQYF. The CDR3 DNA is TGTGCCACCAGCCCTCCGGGACAGATCTACGAGCAGTACTTC.

A few counts support this clone. The rearrangement joins TRBV25-1 to TRBJ1-2; possibly TRBD1 for D (5 bases). V dropped 0 bases and J dropped 8 bases, with 16 bases sitting between them. This CDR3 region has 15 residues. CDR1 and CDR2 from the germline V gene are MGHDK and SYGVNS. CDR3 loop: CASSEYVVRVGGYTF. DNA of the CDR3: TGTGCCAGCAGTGAATATGTTGTCAGGGTCGGAGGCTACACCTTC.

V is TRBV5-4 and J is TRBJ2-7, with D maybe TRBD1 (6 bases). Trimming took off 2 bases at V and 3 bases at J, with 21 bases between the two ends. CDR1 and CDR2 (germline): SGHNT, YYREEE (reference sequence). The length of the CDR3 is 17 residues. CDR3 sequence (DNA): TGTGCCAGCAGCTTCTCGCAGGGGACCTCGACTCGCTACGAGCAGTACTTC. Encoded protein: CASSFSQGTSTRYEQYF.

The chain uses TRBV3-1 (or the pseudogene TRBV3-2) and TRBJ2-3; D is uncertain. The V gene's germline CDR1 is LGHDT and CDR2 YNNKEL (reference sequence). The CDR3 consists of 12 residues. V lost 4 bases, J lost 4 bases, and 6 bases lay in between. This CDR3 is CASSLYADTQYF. The CDR3 DNA follows: TGTGCCAGCAGCCTCTATGCAGATACGCAGTATTTT.

V and J are TRBV19 and TRBJ1-1; D ambiguous. Germline V gene data show CDR1 as LNHDA and CDR2 as SQIVND (reference sequence). The V end was cut by 5 bases, the J end by 1 base, with 11 bases between. The CDR3 extends over 14 amino acids. CDR3 sequence reads: CASSDLTENTEAFF. The CDR3 DNA reads as TGTGCCAGTAGTGATCTCACAGAGAACACTGAAGCTTTCTTT.

The V gene is TRBV3-1 (or the pseudogene TRBV3-2), the J gene TRBJ1-1; TRBD1 agrees at 7 bases. This CDR3 comprises 16 residues. V lost 5 bases, J lost 5 bases, and 14 bases stayed unmatched. The germline V gene encodes CDR1 LGHDT and CDR2 YNNKEL (reference sequence). The CDR3 sequence: CASSFSFYRGETEAFF. CDR3 bases: TGTGCCAGCAGCTTTTCTTTTTACAGGGGAGAGACTGAAGCTTTCTTT.

Turning to this clone: A read error may account for a junction end that differs from germline. The chain links TRBV29-1 to TRBJ2-7; TRBD2 is a possible D gene (6 bases). This CDR3 comprises 13 residues. Per the germline V gene, CDR1 is SQVTM and CDR2 is ANQGSEA. The CDR3 DNA reads as TGCAGCGTTCAAGAGACTAGCTCCTACGAGCAGTACTTC. This translates into CSVQETSSYEQYF.

The chain links TRBV19 to TRBJ2-2, with TRBD2 identical over 8 bases. J gave up 6 bases and V 5 bases, and 11 bases lay outside the gene matches. Germline assignment: CDR1 LNHDA and CDR2 SQIVND (reference sequence). The length of the CDR3 is 16 residues. The CDR3 sequence: CASSPTLAGTAGELFF. CDR3 DNA: TGTGCCAGTAGTCCAACGTTAGCGGGGACGGCCGGGGAGCTGTTTTTT.

The V gene is TRBV19, the J gene TRBJ2-5; TRBD1 matches 9 bases. The CDR3 has 16 amino acids. J lost 5 bases, V lost 7 bases, and 14 bases had no gene match. Germline V gene sequence: CDR1 LNHDA, CDR2 SQIVND (reference sequence). CDR3: CASKSPGQGGGETQYF. CDR3 sequence (DNA): TGTGCCAGTAAAAGCCCGGGACAGGGCGGCGGCGAGACCCAGTACTTC.

The chain joins TRBV7-2 to TRBJ2-1; 11 nucleotides align to TRBD2. J was trimmed by 6 bases and V by 0 bases; bases with no gene match: 1. The V gene's germline CDR1 is SGHTA and CDR2 FQGNSA. The CDR3 sequence is 15 residues long. DNA for the CDR3: TGTGCCAGCAGCTTAGCTAGCGGGGGGGGCAATGAGCAGTTCTTC. This gives the protein CASSLASGGGNEQFF. The full variable domain, with the rest looked up from reference TRBV7-2 and TRBJ2-1, is GAGVSQSPSNKVTEKGKDVELRCDPISGHTALYWYRQSLGQGLEFLIYFQGNSAPDKSGLPSDRFSAERTGGSVSTLTIQRTQQEDSAVYLCASSLASGGGNEQFFGPGTRLTVL.

The CDR3 is CSVRTSGNEQFF. Here the CDR3 DNA reads TGCAGCGTCAGGACTAGCGGCAATGAGCAGTTCTTC. V usage is TRBV29-1 and J usage is TRBJ2-1; 10 bases are a match to TRBD2. With 6 bases clipped from V and 6 bases from J, the junction kept 2 bases outside the gene matches. Germline CDR1 reads SQVTM; CDR2 reads ANQGSEA. The CDR3 loop spans 12 amino acids.

V is TRBV5-1 and J is TRBJ1-3; D not resolved. Between the trimmed V and J ends, which lost 4 bases and 7 bases, there was a span of 12 bases. This CDR3 has 13 amino acids. Germline V CDR1 and CDR2: SGHRS, YFSETQ. The CDR3 DNA reads as TGCGCCAGCAGCATCGGGGTCGGGAACACCATATATTTT. It is translated as CASSIGVGNTIYF.